Each of the 22 T cell receptor beta chains below was sequenced from the same sample in a study of cytomegalovirus exposure and HLA in healthy donors. PCR involved 60 Vbeta and 13 Jbeta primers. TCRdb's copy holds only in-frame clones and misses some; the assay was immunoSEQ multiplex PCR. The profile shows 120,000 to 150,000 clones, approximately 9% of them singletons. The sample was PBMCs. The source of these receptors is a male donor in good health and CMV-seronegative.

This clone appeared a few times. DNA for the CDR3: TGTGCCAGCAGTTTACGACAGACCATGAACACTGAAGCTTTCTTT. Translating gives CASSLRQTMNTEAFF. The chain recombines TRBV6-5 with TRBJ1-1; perhaps TRBD1 as D (5 bases). Germline loops: CDR1 MNHEY, CDR2 SVGAGI. V dropped 4 bases and J dropped 0 bases, with 12 bases sitting between them. The CDR3 sequence is 15 residues long.

The chain couples TRBV7-8 to TRBJ2-5; TRBD1 matches at 7 bases. The DNA matches TRBJ2-7 better at its end, which makes the J call doubtful. CDR1 is SGHVS and CDR2 is FQNEAQ in the germline V gene. CDR3 size: 15 residues. As DNA, the CDR3 is TGTGCCAGCAGCTTGCGGACAGGAGAGACCTACGAGCAGTACTTC. Encoded protein: CASSLRTGETYEQYF.

This clone was counted a few times. V and J are TRBV5-8 and TRBJ2-7, with 9 bases lining up with TRBD1. CDR3 length: 15 amino acids. The germline CDR1 and CDR2 sequences are SGHTS and YDEGEE. After removal of 4 bases from V and 4 bases from J, the junction contained 9 bases not matched to a gene. The DNA for the CDR3 is TGTGCCAGCAGCCACCGGGACAGGGACGTTTACGAGCAGTACTTC. Amino acids: CASSHRDRDVYEQYF.

The chain recombines TRBV13 with TRBJ2-5; perhaps TRBD1 as D (7 bases). CDR3 length equals 15 residues. Trimming removed 0 bases from V and 11 bases from J, with 19 bases in between. Germline CDR1 reads PRHDT; CDR2 reads FYEKMQ (reference sequence). CDR3 sequence reads: CASSLGLQGGSEQYF. The CDR3 region has the DNA TGTGCCAGCAGCTTAGGCCTCCAGGGGGGAAGTGAGCAGTACTTC.

V and J are TRBV5-4 and TRBJ1-1; D uncertain. Trimming removed 4 bases from V and 4 bases from J, with 11 bases in between. The CDR3 runs 13 residues. The germline V gene has CDR1 SGHNT and CDR2 YYREEE (reference sequence). The CDR3 nucleotides are TGTGCCAGCAGCCAGTCCCGAACCACTGAAGCTTTCTTT. Translating it yields CASSQSRTTEAFF.

This clone appeared a few times. The chain is built from TRBV7-2 and TRBJ2-2, with 9 positions matching TRBD2. Trimming cost V 1 base and J 0 bases; bases outside gene matches: 6. Germline lookup yields CDR1 SGHTA and CDR2 FQGNSA. CDR3 length equals 18 residues. CDR3 amino acids: CASSLVELAGTNTGELFF. DNA for the CDR3: TGTGCCAGCAGCTTAGTGGAACTAGCGGGTACGAACACCGGGGAGCTGTTTTTT.

This clone has more than one count but fewer than ten. V gene TRBV4-3 combines with J gene TRBJ2-6; tentative D call: TRBD2 (6 bases). The CDR3 length is 16 residues. Germline lookup yields CDR1 LGHNA and CDR2 YSLEER. Trimming took off 5 bases at V and 6 bases at J, with 17 bases between the two ends. The CDR3 DNA reads TGCGCCAGCAGCAGGATAGTGGGACTCTCGGCCAACGTCCTGACTTTC. It specifies CASSRIVGLSANVLTF.

This clone was detected a few times. The rearrangement uses TRBV5-1 and TRBJ2-7; 7 bases map to TRBD2. Germline CDR1 and CDR2: SGHRS and YFSETQ. This CDR3 is built from 14 residues. After removal of 0 bases from V and 0 bases from J, the junction contained 0 bases not matched to a gene. For the CDR3, the DNA is TGCGCCAGCAGCTTGGGCGGGGGCTCCTACGAGCAGTACTTC. Translating gives CASSLGGGSYEQYF. Full variable domain (remainder filled in from reference TRBV5-1 and TRBJ2-7): KAGVTQTPRYLIKTRGQQVTLSCSPISGHRSVSWYQQTPGQGLQFLFEYFSETQRNKGNFPGRFSGRQFSNSRSEMNVSTLELGDSALYLCASSLGGGSYEQYFGPGTRLTVT.

This clone appeared a few times. The rearrangement links TRBV27 to TRBJ1-5; 8 bases are shared with TRBD1. CDR3 length: 15 residues. Germline CDR1 MNHEY, CDR2 SMNVEV (reference sequence). V lost 4 bases and J lost 3; bases outside the gene matches: 5. CDR3 sequence reads: CASSSLDRANQPQHF. Written as DNA, the CDR3 is TGTGCCAGCAGTTCGTTGGACAGGGCCAATCAGCCCCAGCATTTT.

The rearrangement joins TRBV18 to TRBJ1-1, with 11 bases matching TRBD1. Trimming removed 6 bases from V and 3 bases from J; junction bases left unmatched: 6. CDR1 KGHSH and CDR2 LQKENI come from the germline V gene. The CDR3 has 15 residues. CDR3 sequence reads: CASSPGQGAYTEAFF. Here the CDR3 DNA reads TGTGCCAGCTCTCCCGGACAGGGGGCTTACACTGAAGCTTTCTTT.

This chain links TRBV6-1 with TRBJ1-5; 11 bases map to TRBD1. This CDR3 comprises 13 residues. The germline gives CDR1 MNHNS, CDR2 SASEGT. V was pared by 10 bases and J by 6 bases, with 5 bases of the junction left unmatched. The CDR3, as DNA: TGTGCCACCTATGGGACAGGGGGTCAGCCCCAGCATTTT. It is translated as CATYGTGGQPQHF.

The chain carries TRBV6-1 and TRBJ1-1; TRBD1 is a possible D gene (6 bases). The CDR3 is 15 amino acids. CDR1 MNHNS and CDR2 SASEGT come from the germline V gene. Trimming removed 6 bases at V and 4 bases at J, with 18 bases between. The CDR3 is CASRFGGHKITEAFF. CDR3 DNA sequence: TGTGCCAGCAGGTTCGGGGGGCATAAAATCACTGAAGCTTTCTTT.

The chain employs TRBV10-3 and TRBJ1-5; 10 bases fit TRBD1. The length of the CDR3 is 14 residues. V trimming: 6 bases; J trimming: 5 bases; junction bases outside the gene matches: 4. Germline CDR1 is ENHRY and CDR2 is SYGVKD. In nucleotides, the CDR3 is TGTGCCATCAGGGCCGGGACAGGGGATCAGCCCCAGCATTTT. The encoded protein is CAIRAGTGDQPQHF.

This clone has only a few counts. The V and J genes are TRBV30 and TRBJ2-7, with a weak D call TRBD1 (5 bases). CDR1 and CDR2 (germline): GTSNPN, SVGIG (reference sequence). The ends were cut back, 4 bases at V and 0 bases at J, with 16 bases in the middle. This CDR3 region has 15 residues. The CDR3 loop reads CAWNPRGVSSYEQYF. In nucleotides, the CDR3 is TGTGCCTGGAACCCTAGGGGCGTGAGCTCCTACGAGCAGTACTTC.

In this sample, this clone turned up a few times. The rearrangement uses TRBV5-5 and TRBJ2-7; D gene ambiguous. CDR1 SGHKS and CDR2 YYEKEE come from the germline V gene (reference sequence). V lost 0 bases and J 4 bases, leaving 17 bases between the germline ends. CDR3 length equals 16 residues. The DNA of the CDR3 is TGTGCCAGCAGCTTGGAAGTAGCCCGGAGCCCTTACGAGCAGTACTTC. Translated, it gives CASSLEVARSPYEQYF.

There are a few counts of this clone. The chain uses TRBV6-1 and TRBJ1-2; no definite D call. This CDR3 is 16 amino acids long. Trimming pared 1 base from V and 4 bases from J, leaving 16 bases between. The germline V gene has CDR1 MNHNS and CDR2 SASEGT. Written as DNA, the CDR3 is TGTGCCAGCAGTGAAGGGCATTACAGATCTCCCTATGGCTACACCTTC. Its translation is CASSEGHYRSPYGYTF.

Concerning this clone itself: Other nucleotide sequences from this sample produce the same CDR3. The genes are TRBV7-8 and TRBJ1-1; no clear D. In germline, CDR1 is SGHVS, CDR2 FQNEAQ. The CDR3 contains 16 residues. Trimming stripped 6 bases from V and 2 bases from J, with 19 bases between. The CDR3 reads CASSPRPLATNTEAFF. CDR3 nucleotide sequence: TGTGCCAGCAGTCCCCGCCCCTTAGCCACCAACACTGAAGCTTTCTTT.

The genes are TRBV28 and TRBJ1-1, with D maybe TRBD1 (5 bases). This CDR3 has 16 amino acids. Trimming removed 2 bases from V and 1 base from J, with 14 bases in between. Germline CDR1 is MDHEN and CDR2 is SYDVKM. The CDR3 is CASSLVWGGTNTEAFF. The CDR3 nucleotides read TGTGCCAGCAGTTTAGTTTGGGGAGGGACGAACACTGAAGCTTTCTTT.

This rearrangement joins TRBV6-1 to TRBJ2-7, with D hard to call. The V and J ends lost 1 base and 2 bases respectively, with 9 bases between them. The CDR3 runs 14 residues. Germline values: CDR1 MNHNS, CDR2 SASEGT. CDR3 in DNA: TGTGCCAGCAGTGAAGTAGGCAGCGCCTACGAGCAGTACTTC. This translates into CASSEVGSAYEQYF.

This sequence joins TRBV4-2 and TRBJ1-2; D ambiguous. The CDR3 covers 14 residues. The V and J ends lost 1 base and 6 bases respectively, with 12 bases between them. Germline lookup yields CDR1 LGHNA and CDR2 YNFKEQ. CDR3 in amino acids: CASSQVGRGNGYTF. The CDR3 nucleotides are TGTGCCAGCAGCCAAGTCGGGCGAGGGAATGGCTACACCTTC.

The V call is TRBV28, the J call TRBJ1-2, with TRBD1 identical over 7 bases. The germline V gene has CDR1 MDHEN and CDR2 SYDVKM. Trimming removed 6 bases from V and 1 base from J; junction bases left unmatched: 2. This CDR3 spans 13 amino acids. The DNA of the CDR3 is TGTGCCAGCAGACAGGGGTTTAACTATGGCTACACCTTC. Its protein is CASRQGFNYGYTF.

This clone turned up a few times. This chain joins TRBV25-1 and TRBJ1-5, with unresolved D. V lost 5 bases and J 0 bases, leaving 11 bases between the germline ends. Looked up from germline, CDR1 is MGHDK and CDR2 is SYGVNS. The CDR3 runs to 15 residues. For the CDR3, the DNA is TGTGCCAGCAGTATCGGGAGCAGTAGCAATCAGCCCCAGCATTTT. This sequence encodes CASSIGSSSNQPQHF.